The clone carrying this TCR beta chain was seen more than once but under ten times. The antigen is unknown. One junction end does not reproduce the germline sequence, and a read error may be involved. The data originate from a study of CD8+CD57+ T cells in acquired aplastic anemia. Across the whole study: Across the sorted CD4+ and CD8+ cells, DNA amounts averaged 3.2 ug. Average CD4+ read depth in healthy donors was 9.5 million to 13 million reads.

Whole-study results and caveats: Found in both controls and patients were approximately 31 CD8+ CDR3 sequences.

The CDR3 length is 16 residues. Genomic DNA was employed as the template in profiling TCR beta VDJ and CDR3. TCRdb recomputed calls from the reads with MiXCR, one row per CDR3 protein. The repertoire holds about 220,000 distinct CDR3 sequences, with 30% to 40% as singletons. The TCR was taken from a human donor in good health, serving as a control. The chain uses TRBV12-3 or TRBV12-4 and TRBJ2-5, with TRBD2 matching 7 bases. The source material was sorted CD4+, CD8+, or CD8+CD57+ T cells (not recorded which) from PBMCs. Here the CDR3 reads CASSSTGLTYQGTQYF. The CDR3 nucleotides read TGTGCCAGCAGCAGCACGGGACTAACGTACCAAGGGACCCAGTACTTC.